The entry that follows covers one T cell receptor (beta chain) sequence. Antigen: not known. This CDR3 comprises 14 residues. The V end was cut by 5 bases, the J end by 1 base, with 11 bases between. Germline V CDR1 and CDR2: PRHDT, FYEKMQ (reference sequence). Data came from immunoSEQ multiplex PCR; TCRdb stores just in-frame clones and leaves some out. This table has 90,000 to 150,000 clones, more than 75% appearing once. This entry is derived from a study of cytomegalovirus exposure and HLA in healthy donors. Findings and limits, study-wide: The classifier reportedly diagnosed cytomegalovirus status with high specificity and sensitivity.

Sequenced sample: PBMCs. This TCR came from a woman aged 30 to 39 in good health and CMV-seronegative. The V gene is TRBV13, the J gene TRBJ1-2, with a tentative D call TRBD1 (5 bases). CDR3 amino acids: CASSRQGFNYGYTF. Written as DNA, the CDR3 is TGTGCCAGCAGCCGGCAGGGCTTTAACTATGGCTACACCTTC.